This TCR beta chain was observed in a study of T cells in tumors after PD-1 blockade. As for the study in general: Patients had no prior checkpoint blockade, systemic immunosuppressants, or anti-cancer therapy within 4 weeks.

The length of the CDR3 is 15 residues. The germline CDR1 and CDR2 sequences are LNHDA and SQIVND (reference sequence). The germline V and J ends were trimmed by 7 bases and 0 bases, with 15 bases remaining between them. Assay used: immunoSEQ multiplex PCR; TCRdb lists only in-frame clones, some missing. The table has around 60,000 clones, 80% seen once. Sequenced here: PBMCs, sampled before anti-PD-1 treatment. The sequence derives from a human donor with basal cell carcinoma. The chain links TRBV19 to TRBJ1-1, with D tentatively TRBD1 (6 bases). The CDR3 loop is CASNPRQAMNTEAFF. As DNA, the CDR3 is TGTGCCAGTAATCCCAGACAGGCCATGAACACTGAAGCTTTCTTT.